These 21 T cell receptor beta chains came from one sample sequenced in a study of identical twins (dated by TCRdb to about 2016). Library prep was done by 5' RACE. For sequencing, an Illumina HiSeq 2000 was employed. Starting from the raw public reads, TCRdb applied fastp trimming at Q25, assembled clones with MiXCR and retained in-frame beta chains. A single entry per CDR3 protein holds the most common genes and DNA from its merged rows. For this sample there are about 530,000 distinct CDR3 sequences; about 15% appear just once. The ten largest clonotypes hold more than 0.4% of the sample. The same specimen was also included in a second study, on yellow fever vaccine responses in identical twins.

Sequencing was performed on CD4+ T cells sorted from blood. The source of these receptors is a woman between 18 and 30 years old in good health.

This clonotype was observed at least ten times. Here the CDR3 DNA reads TGTGCCAGCAGTTACACGAACAGGAAAGCTAATTCACCCCTCCACTTT. As protein: CASSYTNRKANSPLHF. V is TRBV6-5 and J is TRBJ1-6, with D possibly TRBD1 on 5 matching bases. Germline CDR1 and CDR2: MNHEY and SVGAGI. Trimming took 2 bases from V and 6 from J, leaving 14 bases between them. The CDR3 extends over 16 amino acids.

Only a few counts were recorded for this clonotype. The J gene is TRBJ2-2, the V gene TRBV2, with TRBD2 matching 15 bases. The CDR3 covers 17 residues. V lost 6 bases, J lost 1 base, and 3 bases stayed unmatched. Germline CDR1 and CDR2: SNHLY and FYNNEI. The CDR3 DNA reads TGTGCCAGCAGGACGGGACTAGCGGGGGGGAACACCGGGGAGCTGTTTTTT. As protein: CASRTGLAGGNTGELFF.

The sample holds a few counts of this clonotype. The V and J genes are TRBV12-5 and TRBJ1-1; tentatively, D is TRBD1 (6 bases). Germline assignment: CDR1 LGHNT and CDR2 FRNRAP. Trimming removed 7 bases from V and 5 bases from J, with 14 bases in between. This CDR3 contains 13 residues. The CDR3 spells CASERDTVTEAFF. DNA for the CDR3: TGTGCTAGTGAACGGGACACGGTTACTGAAGCTTTCTTT. Complete variable domain (other parts from reference TRBV12-5 and TRBJ1-1): DARVTQTPRHKVTEMGQEVTMRCQPILGHNTVFWYRQTMMQGLELLAYFRNRAPLDDSGMPKDRFSAEMPDATLATLKIQPSEPRDSAVYFCASERDTVTEAFFGQGTRLTVV.

This clonotype has more than one count but fewer than ten. The chain is built from TRBV5-1 and TRBJ2-7; 8 nucleotides align to TRBD1. V dropped 7 bases and J dropped 0; count of bases not matched to a gene: 0. Germline V gene sequence: CDR1 SGHRS, CDR2 YFSETQ. This CDR3 contains 12 residues. The CDR3 protein is CASGQGSYEQYF. CDR3 sequence (DNA): TGCGCCAGCGGACAGGGCTCCTACGAGCAGTACTTC.

The chain recombines TRBV20-1 with TRBJ2-1; D is unclear. Germline CDR1 reads DFQATT; CDR2 reads SNEGSKA (reference sequence). This CDR3 has 11 residues. Deletions cut 6 bases from V and 12 bases from J, with 15 bases between. The CDR3 DNA reads as TGCAGTGCATACCTCCTAAGTGGGCAGTTCTTC. Translation: CSAYLLSGQFF.

CDR3 loop: CASSGRDRVNSPLHF. The CDR3 nucleotides are TGTGCCAGCAGCGGCCGGGACAGGGTTAATTCACCCCTCCACTTT. This chain links TRBV7-2 with TRBJ1-6; 9 bases are a match to TRBD1. Germline V gene sequence: CDR1 SGHTA, CDR2 FQGNSA. The V segment lost 5 bases and the J segment 6 bases; nucleotides outside the gene matches: 5. The CDR3 covers 15 residues.

This chain links TRBV5-1 with TRBJ2-3; 8 bases map to TRBD2. V dropped 0 bases and J dropped 8; count of bases not matched to a gene: 11. The CDR3 loop spans 16 amino acids. Germline values: CDR1 SGHRS, CDR2 YFSETQ. The CDR3 bases are TGCGCCAGCAGCTTGGAGACTAGCGTGCCTTATGGTACGCAGTATTTT. It specifies CASSLETSVPYGTQYF.

This clonotype was seen only a few times. This chain links TRBV28 with TRBJ1-1; D not certain. Germline assignment: CDR1 MDHEN and CDR2 SYDVKM. The CDR3 runs to 10 residues. Trimming pared 6 bases from V and 4 bases from J, leaving 3 bases between. CDR3 region: CASRSTEAFF. The CDR3 DNA follows: TGTGCCAGCAGGAGCACTGAAGCTTTCTTT. Combining the CDR3 with reference TRBV28 and TRBJ1-1 gives the whole variable domain DVKVTQSSRYLVKRTGEKVFLECVQDMDHENMFWYRQDPGLGLRLIYFSYDVKMKEKGDIPEGYSVSREKKERFSLILESASTNQTSMYLCASRSTEAFFGQGTRLTVV.

The chain links TRBV19 to TRBJ1-2, with D uncertain. V dropped 1 base and J dropped 2 bases, with 11 bases sitting between them. The CDR3 extends over 15 amino acids. CDR1 is LNHDA and CDR2 is SQIVND in the germline V gene (reference sequence). Here the CDR3 DNA reads TGTGCCAGTAGTATAGTAAACAAATTAAACTATGGCTACACCTTC. Protein product: CASSIVNKLNYGYTF.

The chain is built from TRBV11-2 and TRBJ2-1; TRBD1 agrees at 10 bases. The CDR3 is 17 amino acids. The ends lost 5 bases at V and 5 bases at J; junction bases unmatched: 12. Germline-derived CDR1 and CDR2 are SGHAT and FQNNGV. This CDR3 is CASSGLGGQGRNNEQFF. The CDR3 nucleotides are TGTGCCAGCAGCGGGCTAGGGGGACAGGGGCGCAACAATGAGCAGTTCTTC. Complete variable domain (other parts from reference TRBV11-2 and TRBJ2-1): EAGVAQSPRYKIIEKRQSVAFWCNPISGHATLYWYQQILGQGPKLLIQFQNNGVVDDSQLPKDRFSAERLKGVDSTLKIQPAKLEDSAVYLCASSGLGGQGRNNEQFFGPGTRLTVL.

The chain carries TRBV7-9 and TRBJ2-2, with D unclear. The CDR3 runs to 17 residues. Germline V gene lookup returns CDR1 SEHNR and CDR2 FQNEAQ (reference sequence). V was cut by 2 bases and J by 3 bases, with 16 bases left in between. The CDR3 loop reads CASSLFSLWADTGELFF. As DNA, the CDR3 is TGTGCCAGCAGCTTATTTTCTCTCTGGGCAGACACCGGGGAGCTGTTTTTT.

This clonotype was seen more than once but under ten times. This chain links TRBV20-1 with TRBJ2-5; 10 bases line up with TRBD1. Germline V gene lookup returns CDR1 DFQATT and CDR2 SNEGSKA (reference sequence). This CDR3 is built from 15 residues. V was clipped by 0 bases and J by 3 bases; unmatched bases: 4. The CDR3, as DNA: TGCAGTGCTAGAGACGGGGACAGGGGTAAAGAGACCCAGTACTTC. Translated: CSARDGDRGKETQYF.

This clonotype has more than one count but fewer than ten. The chain links TRBV20-1 to TRBJ2-4; D is uncertain. Germline CDR1 DFQATT, CDR2 SNEGSKA (reference sequence). The CDR3 covers 14 residues. Trimming stripped 1 base from V and 5 bases from J, with 12 bases between. The CDR3 here is CSARVAALENIQYF. CDR3 nucleotide sequence: TGCAGTGCTAGAGTGGCAGCTTTGGAAAACATTCAGTACTTC.

J is TRBJ1-1 and V is TRBV7-9; 11 bases are a match to TRBD1. Germline CDR1 SEHNR, CDR2 FQNEAQ (reference sequence). The CDR3 contains 15 residues. V lost 5 bases to trimming and J lost 4 bases; unmatched junction nucleotides: 6. The CDR3 coding sequence is TGTGCCAGCAGCATAGGGACAGGGGGGGGCACTGAAGCTTTCTTT. Translating gives CASSIGTGGGTEAFF.

The chain joins TRBV7-6 to TRBJ2-1; 8 bases map to TRBD2. The junction had 12 bases not matched to a gene; V was cut back by 5 bases and J by 9 bases. Germline V gene data show CDR1 as SGHVS and CDR2 as FNYEAQ. The CDR3 totals 15 residues. CDR3 sequence: CASSPTDGGASEQFF. CDR3 bases: TGTGCCAGCAGCCCCACTGACGGGGGGGCCTCTGAGCAGTTCTTC.

To note about this clonotype: The junction departs from the called germline gene at one end, perhaps through a read error. CDR3 residues: CASRQERLAGNEQFF. The CDR3 DNA reads as TGTGCCAGCAGACAAGAACGTCTAGCGGGTAATGAGCAGTTCTTC. The rearrangement links TRBV3-1 to TRBJ2-1; 8 bases are a match to TRBD2. This CDR3 comprises 15 residues. Germline CDR1 and CDR2: LGHDT and YNNKEL (reference sequence).

CDR3 in DNA: TGTGCCAGCAGTTTTGGCAGGGGCAGGGCCCAGCATTTT. This gives the protein CASSFGRGRAQHF. The V gene is TRBV12-3 or TRBV12-4, the J gene TRBJ1-5; D perhaps matches TRBD1 (6 bases). This CDR3 comprises 13 residues. V was trimmed by 3 bases and J by 11 bases, leaving 14 bases between them.

This clonotype occurred a few times. J is TRBJ2-3 and V is TRBV10-3; TRBD2 aligns across 13 bases. CDR1 is ENHRY and CDR2 is SYGVKD in the germline V gene. CDR3 length equals 16 residues. With 7 bases clipped from V and 0 bases from J, the junction kept 4 bases outside the gene matches. CDR3: CAITPGLAGSTDTQYF. CDR3 nucleotides: TGTGCCATCACCCCGGGACTAGCGGGGAGCACAGATACGCAGTATTTT.

V and J are TRBV15 and TRBJ2-1; possibly TRBD2 for D (5 bases). The CDR3 runs 13 residues. V gave up 3 bases and J gave up 11 bases, with 14 bases separating them. Germline CDR1 LNHNV, CDR2 YYDKDF (reference sequence). CDR3 DNA sequence: TGTGCCACCAGCAGGGACTCCCCCTTGAAGCAGTTCTTC. Translation gives CATSRDSPLKQFF.

The CDR3 sequence: CASSQVRQPSGGKNIQYF. CDR3 bases: TGTGCCAGCAGCCAAGTGAGACAGCCCTCTGGGGGTAAAAACATTCAGTACTTC. The chain carries TRBV14 and TRBJ2-4, with D perhaps given as TRBD1 or TRBD2 (5 bases each). This CDR3 comprises 18 residues. From germline, CDR1 is SGHDN and CDR2 FVKESK. The germline V and J ends were trimmed by 1 base and 4 bases, with 20 bases remaining between them. Supplemented by reference TRBV14 and TRBJ2-4, the full variable domain reads EAGVTQFPSHSVIEKGQTVTLRCDPISGHDNLYWYRRVMGKEIKFLLHFVKESKQDESGMPNNRFLAERTGGTYSTLKVQPAELEDSGVYFCASSQVRQPSGGKNIQYFGAGTRLSVL.

This clonotype was seen a few times. The chain couples TRBV3-1 to TRBJ1-6; D not resolved. This CDR3 contains 13 residues. CDR1 is LGHDT, CDR2 YNNKEL, per germline (reference sequence). Trimming removed 2 bases at V and 13 bases at J, with 12 bases between. The CDR3 nucleotides are TGTGCCAGCAGCCAATTCGGACCTAGTCCCCTCCACTTT. Its translation: CASSQFGPSPLHF.